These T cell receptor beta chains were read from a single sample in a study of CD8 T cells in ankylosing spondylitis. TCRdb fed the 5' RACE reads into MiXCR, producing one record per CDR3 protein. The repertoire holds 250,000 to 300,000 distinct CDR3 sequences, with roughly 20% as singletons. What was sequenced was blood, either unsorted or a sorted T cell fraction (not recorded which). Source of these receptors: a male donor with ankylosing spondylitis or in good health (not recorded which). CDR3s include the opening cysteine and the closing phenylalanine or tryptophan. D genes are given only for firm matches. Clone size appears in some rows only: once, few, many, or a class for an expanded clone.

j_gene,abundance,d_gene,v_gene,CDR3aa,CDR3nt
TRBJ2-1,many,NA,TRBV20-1,CSAPGVRVEQFF,TGCAGTGCTCCCGGGGTCAGAGTTGAGCAGTTCTTC
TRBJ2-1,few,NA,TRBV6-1,CASRGGGSSRGSNEQFF,TGTGCCAGCAGGGGAGGGGGGTCTTCGAGGGGTTCAAATGAGCAGTTCTTC
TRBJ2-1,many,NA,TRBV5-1,CASSLVGGSSYNEQFF,TGTGCCAGCAGCTTGGTTGGGGGGAGCTCCTACAATGAGCAGTTCTTC
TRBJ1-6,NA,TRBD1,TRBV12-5,CASGRDRGTFGISPLHF,TGTGCTAGTGGCCGGGACAGGGGGACTTTCGGTATTTCACCCCTCCACTTT
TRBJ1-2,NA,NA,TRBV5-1,CASSESLFYGYTF,TGCGCCAGCAGCGAGAGCCTTTTCTATGGCTACACCTTC
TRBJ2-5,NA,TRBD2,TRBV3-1,CASSQEEGLAGAQETQYF,TGTGCCAGCAGCCAAGAAGAGGGACTAGCGGGAGCCCAAGAGACCCAGTACTTC
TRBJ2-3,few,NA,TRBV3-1,CASSQDGPSTDTQYF,TGTGCCAGCAGCCAAGATGGGCCGAGCACAGATACGCAGTATTTT
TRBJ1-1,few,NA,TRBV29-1,CSVRTKNTEAFF,TGCAGCGTTCGGACAAAGAACACTGAAGCTTTCTTT
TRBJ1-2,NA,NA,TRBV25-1,CASSDSNFYGYTF,TGTGCCAGCAGTGACTCCAATTTCTATGGCTACACCTTC
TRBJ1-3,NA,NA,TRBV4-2,CASSQDGSGHSGNTIYF,TGTGCCAGCAGCCAAGATGGGTCAGGCCACTCTGGAAACACCATATATTTT
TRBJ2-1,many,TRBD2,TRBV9,CASSTPRAGGYNEQFF,TGTGCCAGCAGCACGCCGAGGGCGGGAGGGTACAATGAGCAGTTCTTC
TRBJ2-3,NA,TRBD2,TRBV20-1,CSARAAGGQADTQYF,TGCAGTGCTAGAGCCGCGGGAGGTCAAGCAGATACGCAGTATTTT
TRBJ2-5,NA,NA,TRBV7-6,CASSFTREETQYF,TGTGCCAGCAGCTTCACTCGTGAAGAGACCCAGTACTTC
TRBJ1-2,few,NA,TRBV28,CASSSNSPGAQGYTF,TGTGCCAGCAGTTCAAATTCGCCGGGGGCCCAAGGCTACACCTTC
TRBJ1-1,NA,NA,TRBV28,CASSLIGGNTEAFF,TGTGCCAGCAGTTTAATAGGCGGGAACACTGAAGCTTTCTTT
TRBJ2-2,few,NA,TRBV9,CASSVAIGRNTGELFF,TGTGCCAGCAGCGTAGCTATCGGGCGGAACACCGGGGAGCTGTTTTTT
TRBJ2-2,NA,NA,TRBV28,CASSFGGLTNTGELFF,TGTGCCAGCAGTTTCGGGGGACTTACGAACACCGGGGAGCTGTTTTTT
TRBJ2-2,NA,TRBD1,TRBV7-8,CASSLLRGQGGELFF,TGTGCCAGCAGCTTACTTAGGGGGCAGGGCGGGGAGCTGTTTTTT
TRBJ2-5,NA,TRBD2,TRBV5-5,CASSSEVSGVETQYF,TGTGCCAGCAGCTCCGAGGTTAGCGGGGTGGAGACCCAGTACTTC
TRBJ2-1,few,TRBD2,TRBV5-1,CASSTGLASYNEQFF,TGCGCCAGCAGCACGGGACTAGCCTCCTACAATGAGCAGTTCTTC
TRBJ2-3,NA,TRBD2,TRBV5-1,CASSPEGWREDHTYTQYF,TGCGCCAGCAGCCCGGAAGGCTGGCGGGAGGACCACACATATACGCAGTATTTT
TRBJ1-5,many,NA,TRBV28,CASSLARVDQPQHF,TGTGCCAGCAGTTTGGCCAGGGTAGACCAGCCCCAGCATTTT
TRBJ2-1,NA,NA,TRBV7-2,CASSFPPYNEQFF,TGTGCCAGCAGCTTCCCCCCTTACAATGAGCAGTTCTTC
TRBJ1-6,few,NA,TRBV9,CASSVDSDNSPLHF,TGTGCCAGCAGCGTAGACAGCGATAATTCACCCCTCCACTTT
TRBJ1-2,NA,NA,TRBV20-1,CSARDNFGNPLSYGYTF,TGCAGTGCTAGAGATAATTTCGGTAATCCTTTGAGCTATGGCTACACCTTC
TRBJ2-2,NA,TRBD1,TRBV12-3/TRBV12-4,CASSLLGQGLFF,TGTGCCAGCAGTTTATTGGGACAGGGGCTGTTTTTT
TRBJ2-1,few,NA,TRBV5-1,CASSSISAYNEQFF,TGCGCCAGCAGCTCTATCTCGGCGTACAATGAGCAGTTCTTC
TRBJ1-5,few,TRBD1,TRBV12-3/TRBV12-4,CASRQSGQANQPQHF,TGTGCCAGCAGACAATCCGGACAGGCCAATCAGCCCCAGCATTTT
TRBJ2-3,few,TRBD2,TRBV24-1,CATSDRSGKSTDTQYF,TGTGCCACCAGTGACCGTAGCGGGAAGAGCACAGATACGCAGTATTTT
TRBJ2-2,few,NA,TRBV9,CASSVYPNTGELFF,TGTGCCAGCAGCGTCTATCCTAACACCGGGGAGCTGTTTTTT
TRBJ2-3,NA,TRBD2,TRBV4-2,CASSQEGSGGRDTQYF,TGTGCCAGCAGCCAAGAGGGTAGCGGGGGGAGAGATACGCAGTATTTT